Included here is one TCR beta chain sequence, with context. In the study's own analysis: Estimation of nucleated cell counts relied on the amplification of reference gene primers. Method: immunoSEQ multiplex PCR; TCRdb's copy keeps in-frame clones and lacks some. The V and J calls and clone size were taken over from that table, and D and trimming were inferred from the DNA. The table has about 31,000 clones, about nine tenths seen once; the top ten hold more than 3%. Germline CDR1 and CDR2: LNHDA and SQIVND (reference sequence). Deletions cut 3 bases from V and 4 bases from J, with 13 bases between. The CDR3 is made up of 15 amino acids. These data belong to a study of blood T cell repertoires in COVID-19. Study-level background: Donors in the United States, Italy and Spain gave samples during acute or convalescent COVID-19.

This clonotype was obtained from a man aged 60 to 69 with acute or convalescent COVID-19. Input material: peripheral blood. The J gene is TRBJ2-1, the V gene TRBV19; maybe TRBD2 (5 bases). Here the CDR3 DNA reads TGTGCCAGTAGTATTAGGAGAGGGCAGTACAATGAGCAGTTCTTC. Protein sequence: CASSIRRGQYNEQFF.